These 23 T cell receptor beta chains share one sample of origin, sequenced in a study of T cell repertoires in cytomegalovirus infection. From the reads, TCRdb called clonotypes with MiXCR, one entry per CDR3 protein. This table holds around 260,000 distinct CDR3 sequences, around 8.7% found once. Sequencing used PBMCs. Source of these receptors: a human donor in good health (CMV status not recorded). Some clones in this sample may be carry-over from other donors' samples.

This clonotype has ten or more counts. The genes are TRBV7-2 and TRBJ1-5; 10 bases match TRBD1. The V gene's germline CDR1 is SGHTA and CDR2 FQGNSA. This CDR3 spans 17 amino acids. The V and J ends lost 4 bases and 5 bases, in that order; junction bases with no gene match: 11. CDR3 nucleotides: TGTGCCAGCAGCTCCGGACCGGGACAGGGGACTTATCAGCCCCAGCATTTT. As protein: CASSSGPGQGTYQPQHF.

This clonotype was counted at least ten times. This chain connects TRBV7-2 to TRBJ2-7, with D perhaps matching TRBD1 (6 bases). CDR3 length: 14 residues. Germline values: CDR1 SGHTA, CDR2 FQGNSA. V was shortened by 5 bases and J by 0 bases, with 11 bases between the two germline ends. CDR3 DNA: TGTGCCAGCAGCAAACGGGACACCTCCTACGAGCAGTACTTC. As protein: CASSKRDTSYEQYF.

At least ten counts were recorded for this clonotype. The chain combines TRBV7-2 with TRBJ2-7, with a weak D call TRBD1 (6 bases). CDR3 length: 16 amino acids. In germline, CDR1 is SGHTA, CDR2 FQGNSA. V gave up 5 bases and J gave up 0 bases, with 17 bases separating them. The CDR3 region is CASSQGWDWVSYEQYF. The CDR3 DNA sequence: TGTGCCAGCAGCCAGGGGTGGGATTGGGTCTCCTACGAGCAGTACTTC.

In its sample, this clonotype was seen many times. The rearrangement joins TRBV30 to TRBJ2-1, with a weak D call TRBD1 (6 bases). V lost 1 base to trimming and J lost 9 bases, with 13 bases between them. The CDR3 is 13 residues long. Germline V gene sequence: CDR1 GTSNPN, CDR2 SVGIG (reference sequence). The CDR3 DNA reads as TGTGCCTGGAGTGGAGGGGGTAGGGGTGAGCAGTTCTTC. Its protein is CAWSGGGRGEQFF.

This clonotype was counted at least ten times. The chain is built from TRBV7-2 and TRBJ2-7; 7 positions match TRBD2. The ends lost 5 bases at V and 2 bases at J; junction bases unmatched: 24. This CDR3 spans 20 amino acids. In germline, CDR1 is SGHTA, CDR2 FQGNSA. The CDR3 loop is CASSAAPNGGRVNLPYEQYF. DNA of the CDR3: TGTGCCAGCAGCGCCGCACCTAATGGCGGGAGAGTGAATCTCCCCTACGAGCAGTACTTC.

The chain links TRBV20-1 to TRBJ2-7; a weak D match, TRBD1 (6 bases). In germline, CDR1 is DFQATT, CDR2 SNEGSKA (reference sequence). This CDR3 has 14 residues. Deletions cut 0 bases from V and 1 base from J, with 10 bases between. CDR3: CSARDHRESYEQYF. The CDR3 nucleotides read TGCAGTGCTAGAGATCACAGGGAATCCTACGAGCAGTACTTC.

This clonotype was recorded many times. V gene TRBV7-8 combines with J gene TRBJ2-3; D is unresolved. Trimming removed 5 bases at V and 0 bases at J, with 9 bases between. Germline assignment: CDR1 SGHVS and CDR2 FQNEAQ. The CDR3 sequence is 14 residues long. The CDR3 coding sequence is TGTGCCAGCAGCCTTTCTGTTAGCACAGATACGCAGTATTTT. Amino acid sequence: CASSLSVSTDTQYF. Variable domain in full (rest from reference TRBV7-8 and TRBJ2-3): GAGVSQSPRYKVAKRGQDVALRCDPISGHVSLFWYQQALGQGPEFLTYFQNEAQLDKSGLPSDRFFAERPEGSVSTLKIQRTQQEDSAVYLCASSLSVSTDTQYFGPGTRLTVL.

Ten or more counts support this clonotype. The V call is TRBV15, the J call TRBJ2-1; TRBD2 matches at 7 bases. In germline, CDR1 is LNHNV, CDR2 YYDKDF (reference sequence). The V and J ends lost 9 bases and 4 bases, in that order; junction bases with no gene match: 12. The CDR3 loop spans 15 amino acids. CDR3 loop: CATQWGGGSYNEQFF. CDR3 nucleotide sequence: TGTGCCACTCAGTGGGGTGGCGGGAGTTACAATGAGCAGTTCTTC.

This clonotype appeared many times. CDR3 in DNA: TGTGCCAGCAGCTTGGGGGGAGTAGCGGGGTACGAGCAGTACTTC. Translating it yields CASSLGGVAGYEQYF. The chain has TRBV7-2 and TRBJ2-7; TRBD2 agrees at 8 bases. J lost 4 bases, V lost 3 bases, and 8 bases had no gene match. Germline V gene lookup returns CDR1 SGHTA and CDR2 FQGNSA. This CDR3 has 15 amino acids. Full variable domain (outside the CDR3, taken from reference TRBV7-2 and TRBJ2-7): GAGVSQSPSNKVTEKGKDVELRCDPISGHTALYWYRQSLGQGLEFLIYFQGNSAPDKSGLPSDRFSAERTGGSVSTLTIQRTQQEDSAVYLCASSLGGVAGYEQYFGPGTRLTVT.

This clonotype has at least ten counts. The chain's CDR3 is CSARPPTTYNEQFF. The CDR3 coding sequence is TGCAGTGCTAGACCCCCCACAACCTACAATGAGCAGTTCTTC. The genes are TRBV20-1 and TRBJ2-1, with D unclear. The CDR3 is made up of 14 amino acids. V lost 2 bases and J lost 2, with 10 bases in between. Germline CDR1 DFQATT, CDR2 SNEGSKA (reference sequence).

This clonotype came up a few times. The V call is TRBV7-2, the J call TRBJ1-6, with D unresolved. This CDR3 is 16 amino acids long. The V end was cut by 6 bases, the J end by 4 bases, with 16 bases between. Germline-derived CDR1 and CDR2 are SGHTA and FQGNSA. CDR3 amino acids: CASRSKRESYNSPLHF. DNA for the CDR3: TGTGCCAGCAGGTCTAAACGGGAGAGTTATAATTCACCCCTCCACTTT.

This clonotype was seen many times. The chain employs TRBV7-2 and TRBJ2-5; D is perhaps TRBD2 (5 bases). The length of the CDR3 is 14 residues. In germline, CDR1 is SGHTA, CDR2 FQGNSA. V lost 5 bases and J lost 4, with 14 bases in between. This CDR3 is CASSKSGGGETQYF. As DNA, the CDR3 is TGTGCCAGCAGCAAGTCTGGAGGTGGAGAGACCCAGTACTTC.

This clonotype showed up many times. V and J are TRBV10-3 and TRBJ1-1; D not resolved. Between the trimmed V and J ends, which lost 6 bases and 2 bases, there was a span of 10 bases. The CDR3 sequence is 13 residues long. Germline CDR1 is ENHRY and CDR2 is SYGVKD. The CDR3 reads CAIRLRDNTEAFF. In DNA, the CDR3 is TGTGCCATCAGGCTACGAGATAACACTGAAGCTTTCTTT.

In this sample, this clonotype turned up many times. The chain couples TRBV12-3 or TRBV12-4 to TRBJ2-7; TRBD1 matches at 7 bases. V was clipped by 1 base and J by 4 bases; unmatched bases: 10. The CDR3 extends over 16 amino acids. In DNA form, the CDR3 reads TGTGCCAGCAGTTTAGAGGGCAGGACAGGTGTTTACGAGCAGTACTTC. Protein product: CASSLEGRTGVYEQYF.

This clonotype was counted at least ten times. The rearrangement joins TRBV7-2 to TRBJ1-1; D is unresolved. CDR1 is SGHTA, CDR2 FQGNSA, per germline. This CDR3 has 13 residues. V was trimmed by 5 bases and J by 0 bases, leaving 7 bases between them. CDR3 bases: TGTGCCAGCAGCGTCGACCTGAACACTGAAGCTTTCTTT. Translating it yields CASSVDLNTEAFF.

This clonotype was seen more than once but under ten times. The chain joins TRBV6-1 to TRBJ2-1; the D is unclear. The CDR3 is 13 amino acids. CDR1 is MNHNS, CDR2 SASEGT, per germline. Trimming took 5 bases from V and 3 from J, leaving 8 bases between them. CDR3 nucleotides: TGTGCCAGCAGTCTCATAAACTACAATGAGCAGTTCTTC. Translating gives CASSLINYNEQFF.

With regard to this clonotype: Just one base apart from a much larger clone, this may be a read error. The chain is built from TRBV7-2 and TRBJ1-6, with a tentative D call TRBD1 (5 bases). Per germline, CDR1 SGHTA and CDR2 FQGNSA. Trimming cost V 2 bases and J 13 bases, with 9 bases left between them. The CDR3 covers 12 residues. The CDR3 DNA is TGTACCAGCAGCTTACCGCGGGGCCCCCTCCACTTT. Translating gives CTSSLPRGPLHF. Together with reference TRBV7-2 and TRBJ1-6, the CDR3 gives the full variable domain: GAGVSQSPSNKVTEKGKDVELRCDPISGHTALYWYRQSLGQGLEFLIYFQGNSAPDKSGLPSDRFSAERTGGSVSTLTIQRTQQEDSAVYLCTSSLPRGPLHFGNGTRLTVT.

This clonotype was picked up a small number of times. Relative to the germline gene, one junction end is altered; a read error may explain this. This sequence joins TRBV5-8 and TRBJ2-7; D is undetermined. CDR1 SGHTS and CDR2 YDEGEE come from the germline V gene. The CDR3 runs 10 residues. The CDR3 spells CASTLGEQYF. CDR3 DNA: TGTGCCAGCACCTTGGGCGAGCAGTACTTC.

This clonotype has a count of ten or more. The rearrangement uses TRBV4-1 and TRBJ2-6; D uncertain. The CDR3 runs to 20 residues. Trimming cost V 0 bases and J 0 bases, with 18 bases left between them. Germline V lookup: CDR1 MGHRA, CDR2 YSYEKL. DNA for the CDR3: TGCGCCAGCAGCCAAGACGACACGGTGGCCCTTGGCTCTGGGGCCAACGTCCTGACTTTC. This sequence encodes CASSQDDTVALGSGANVLTF.

This clonotype was picked up many times. The CDR3 here is CASSLDGGIMYF. CDR3 DNA sequence: TGTGCCAGCAGCTTAGATGGAGGTATTATGTACTTC. The V and J genes are TRBV11-2 and TRBJ2-7; TRBD2 is a possible D gene (5 bases). V lost 0 bases, J lost 12 bases, and 12 bases lay in between. In germline, CDR1 is SGHAT, CDR2 FQNNGV. The CDR3 covers 12 residues.

In its sample, this clonotype was seen many times. The chain combines TRBV7-2 with TRBJ2-5; tentatively, D is TRBD1 (6 bases). V lost 0 bases to trimming and J lost 5 bases, with 13 bases between them. The CDR3 runs 15 residues. Germline V gene sequence: CDR1 SGHTA, CDR2 FQGNSA. The CDR3 reads CASSLAGGDGETQYF. The DNA for the CDR3 is TGTGCCAGCAGCTTAGCAGGGGGTGATGGGGAGACCCAGTACTTC.

The chain recombines TRBV12-3 or TRBV12-4 with TRBJ2-1, with 13 bases fitting TRBD2. V dropped 5 bases and J dropped 7; count of bases not matched to a gene: 8. The CDR3 has 16 amino acids. The CDR3 DNA reads TGTGCCAGCAGTCGGACTAGCGGGAGTCGTCGGAATGAGCAGTTCTTC. Protein: CASSRTSGSRRNEQFF.

This clonotype was recorded a few times. V usage is TRBV20-1 and J usage is TRBJ1-5, with 7 bases aligning to TRBD1. V dropped 6 bases and J dropped 0; count of bases not matched to a gene: 5. The CDR3 sequence is 14 residues long. Germline CDR1 is DFQATT and CDR2 is SNEGSKA (reference sequence). In nucleotides, the CDR3 is TGCAGTGCGACCGGACAGGATAGCAATCAGCCCCAGCATTTT. Encoded protein: CSATGQDSNQPQHF.